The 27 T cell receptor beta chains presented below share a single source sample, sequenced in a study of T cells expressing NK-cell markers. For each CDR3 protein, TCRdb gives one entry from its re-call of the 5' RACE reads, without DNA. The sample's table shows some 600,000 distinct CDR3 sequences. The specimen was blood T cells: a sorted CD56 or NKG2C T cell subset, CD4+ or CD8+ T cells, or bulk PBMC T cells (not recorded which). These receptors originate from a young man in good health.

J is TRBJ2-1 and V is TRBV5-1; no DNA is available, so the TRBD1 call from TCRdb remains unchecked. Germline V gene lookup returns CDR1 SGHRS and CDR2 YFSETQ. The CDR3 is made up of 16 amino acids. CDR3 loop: CASSPRQTTNYNEQFF. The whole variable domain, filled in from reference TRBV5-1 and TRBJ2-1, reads KAGVTQTPRYLIKTRGQQVTLSCSPISGHRSVSWYQQTPGQGLQFLFEYFSETQRNKGNFPGRFSGRQFSNSRSEMNVSTLELGDSALYLCASSPRQTTNYNEQFFGPGTRLTVL.

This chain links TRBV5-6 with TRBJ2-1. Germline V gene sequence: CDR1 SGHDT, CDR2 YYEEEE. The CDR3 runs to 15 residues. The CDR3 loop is CASSFLDPSWNEQFF.

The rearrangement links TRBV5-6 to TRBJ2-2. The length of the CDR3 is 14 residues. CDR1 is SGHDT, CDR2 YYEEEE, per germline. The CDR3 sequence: CASSPDGATGELFF.

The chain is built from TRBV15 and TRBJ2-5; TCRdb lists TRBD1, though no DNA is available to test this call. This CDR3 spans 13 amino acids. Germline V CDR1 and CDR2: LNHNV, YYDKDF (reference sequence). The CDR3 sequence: CATSRDRVETQYF.

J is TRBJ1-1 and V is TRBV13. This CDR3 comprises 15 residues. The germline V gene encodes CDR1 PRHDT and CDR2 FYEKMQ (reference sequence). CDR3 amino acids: CASSLGRFNSAEAFF.

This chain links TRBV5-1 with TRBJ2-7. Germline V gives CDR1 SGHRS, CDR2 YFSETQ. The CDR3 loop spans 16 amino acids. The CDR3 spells CASSPIQTGYSYEQYF.

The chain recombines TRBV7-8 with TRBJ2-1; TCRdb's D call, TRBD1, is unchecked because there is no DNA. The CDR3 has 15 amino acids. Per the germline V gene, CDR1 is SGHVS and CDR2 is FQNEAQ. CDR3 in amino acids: CASSPSGTGGFEQFF. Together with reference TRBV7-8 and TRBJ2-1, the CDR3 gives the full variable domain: GAGVSQSPRYKVAKRGQDVALRCDPISGHVSLFWYQQALGQGPEFLTYFQNEAQLDKSGLPSDRFFAERPEGSVSTLKIQRTQQEDSAVYLCASSPSGTGGFEQFFGPGTRLTVL.

CDR3 protein: CATSDPSLGLAVTDTQYF. The rearrangement joins TRBV24-1 to TRBJ2-3; checking the TCRdb D call of TRBD2 is not possible without DNA. Germline V gene data show CDR1 as KGHDR and CDR2 as SFDVKD. The CDR3 sequence is 18 residues long.

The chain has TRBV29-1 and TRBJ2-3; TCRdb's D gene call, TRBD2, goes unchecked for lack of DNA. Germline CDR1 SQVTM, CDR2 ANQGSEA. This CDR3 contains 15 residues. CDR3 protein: CSVPPPDSSTDTQYF.

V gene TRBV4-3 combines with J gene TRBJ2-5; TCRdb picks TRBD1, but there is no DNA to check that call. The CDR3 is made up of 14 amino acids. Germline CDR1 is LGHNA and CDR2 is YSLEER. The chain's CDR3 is CASSQDRRVATQYF.

Here the CDR3 reads CSAPGTSGIRYNEQFF. The chain employs TRBV20-1 and TRBJ2-1; checking the TCRdb D call of TRBD2 is not possible without DNA. CDR3 length: 16 residues. Germline V gives CDR1 DFQATT, CDR2 SNEGSKA (reference sequence).

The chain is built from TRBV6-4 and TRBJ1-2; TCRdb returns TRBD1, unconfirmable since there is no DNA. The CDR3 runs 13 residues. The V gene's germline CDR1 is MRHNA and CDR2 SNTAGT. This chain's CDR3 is CASSVGTGYGYTF.

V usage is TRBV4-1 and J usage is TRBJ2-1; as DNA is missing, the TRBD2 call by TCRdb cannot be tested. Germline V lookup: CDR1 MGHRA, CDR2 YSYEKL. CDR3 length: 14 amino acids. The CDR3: CASNEPGLNNEQFF.

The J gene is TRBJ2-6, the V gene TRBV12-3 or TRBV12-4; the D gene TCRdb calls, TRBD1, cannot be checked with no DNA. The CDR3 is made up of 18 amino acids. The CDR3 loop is CASSLEGGLISGANVLTF.

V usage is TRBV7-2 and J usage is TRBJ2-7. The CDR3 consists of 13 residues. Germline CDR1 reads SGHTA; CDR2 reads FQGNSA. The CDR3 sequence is CASSLSGAIEQYF.

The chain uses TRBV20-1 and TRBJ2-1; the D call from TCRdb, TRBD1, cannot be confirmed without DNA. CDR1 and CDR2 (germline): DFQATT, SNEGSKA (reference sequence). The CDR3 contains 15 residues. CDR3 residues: CSARRGPRAYNEQFF.

The CDR3 sequence is CASSWVWEALRAYEQYF. The V and J genes are TRBV6-5 and TRBJ2-7; as DNA is missing, the TRBD2 call by TCRdb cannot be tested. This CDR3 region has 17 residues. The V gene's germline CDR1 is MNHEY and CDR2 SVGAGI.

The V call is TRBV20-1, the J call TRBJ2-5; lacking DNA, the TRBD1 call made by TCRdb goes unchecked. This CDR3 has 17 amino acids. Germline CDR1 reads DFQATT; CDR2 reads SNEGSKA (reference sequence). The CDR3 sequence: CSATTAGGRSLIETQYF.

The CDR3 protein is CASSVGTGGLVGNQPQHF. The chain carries TRBV12-3 or TRBV12-4 and TRBJ1-5; as DNA is missing, the TRBD1 call by TCRdb cannot be tested. CDR3 length: 18 residues.

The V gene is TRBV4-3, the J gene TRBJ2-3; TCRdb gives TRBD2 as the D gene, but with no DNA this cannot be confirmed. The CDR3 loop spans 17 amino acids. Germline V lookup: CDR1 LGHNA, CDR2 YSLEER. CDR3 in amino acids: CASSQTIAAPSTDTQYF.

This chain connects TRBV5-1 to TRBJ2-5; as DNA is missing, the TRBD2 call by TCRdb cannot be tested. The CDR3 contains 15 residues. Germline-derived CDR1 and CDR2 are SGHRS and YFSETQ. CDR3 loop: CASSLEGQSLETQYF.

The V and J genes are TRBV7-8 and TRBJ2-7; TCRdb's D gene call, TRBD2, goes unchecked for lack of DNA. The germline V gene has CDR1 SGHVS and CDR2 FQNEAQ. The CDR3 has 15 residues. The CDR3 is CASSLAQGGTYEQYF.

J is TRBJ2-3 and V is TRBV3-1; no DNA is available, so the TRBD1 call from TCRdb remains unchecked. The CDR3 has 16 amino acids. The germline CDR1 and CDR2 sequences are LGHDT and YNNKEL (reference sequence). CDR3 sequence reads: CASSLGQPGRTDTQYF.

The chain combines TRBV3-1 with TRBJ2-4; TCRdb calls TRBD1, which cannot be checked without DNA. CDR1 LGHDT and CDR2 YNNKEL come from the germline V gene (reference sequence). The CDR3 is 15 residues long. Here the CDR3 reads CASSQEFRGKNIQYF.

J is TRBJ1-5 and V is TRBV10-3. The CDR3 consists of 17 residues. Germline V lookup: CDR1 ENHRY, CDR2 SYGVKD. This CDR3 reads CAISESPAVQVRQPQHF.

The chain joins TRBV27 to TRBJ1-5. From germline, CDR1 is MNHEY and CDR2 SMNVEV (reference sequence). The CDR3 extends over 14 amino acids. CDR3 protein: CASSFTPNNQPQHF.

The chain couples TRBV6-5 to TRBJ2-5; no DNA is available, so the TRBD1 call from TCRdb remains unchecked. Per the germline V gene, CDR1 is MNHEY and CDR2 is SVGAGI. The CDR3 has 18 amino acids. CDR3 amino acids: CASSYPLISGSVAETQYF.